The 30 T cell receptor beta chains below come from one sample, sequenced in a study of blood T cell repertoires in COVID-19 (dated by TCRdb to 2018 to 2020). Receptors were amplified or captured by the immunoSEQ multiplex PCR assay. Entries here come from immuneACCESS through TCRdb and include only in-frame sequences with V and J called. Some clones fail to appear in such tables; in the studies checked, an unresolved V gene covers under half of the shortfall, and the cause of the remainder is unknown. Within this sample are roughly 41,000 clones, with more than 70% of them counted one time only. The leading ten clones occupy about an eighth of the sample. The sample comprised peripheral blood. Every receptor here comes from a man between 60 and 70 years old with active COVID-19.

The chain carries TRBV2 and TRBJ2-3; D may be TRBD1 (5 bases). V gave up 5 bases and J gave up 2 bases, with 11 bases separating them. Germline V CDR1 and CDR2: SNHLY, FYNNEI. The CDR3 consists of 14 residues. DNA for the CDR3: TGTGCCAGCAGTAGAGACAGAAACACAGATACGCAGTATTTT. Residues: CASSRDRNTDTQYF.

This clone was observed a handful of times. The V gene is TRBV7-9, the J gene TRBJ1-4; 11 bases fit TRBD1. The CDR3 runs to 17 residues. After removal of 4 bases from V and 2 bases from J, the junction contained 6 bases not matched to a gene. Germline CDR1 is SEHNR and CDR2 is FQNEAQ (reference sequence). CDR3 in amino acids: CASSSWDRGTTNEKLFF. The DNA for the CDR3 is TGTGCCAGCAGCTCCTGGGACAGGGGGACCACTAATGAAAAACTGTTTTTT.

This chain connects TRBV6-2 or TRBV6-3 to TRBJ2-3; weak D call: TRBD2 (6 bases). This CDR3 region has 15 residues. Germline V gene data show CDR1 as MNHEY and CDR2 as SVGEGT. V shed 5 bases and J shed 2 bases, with 14 bases lying between them. This chain's CDR3 is CASSVTSGPTDTQYF. The CDR3 DNA follows: TGTGCCAGCAGTGTGACGAGCGGGCCCACAGATACGCAGTATTTT.

The rearrangement uses TRBV21-1 and TRBJ1-5; the D call TRBD1 from the table was never checked on the DNA. TRBV21-1 is assigned pseudogene status. This CDR3 spans 16 amino acids. The CDR3 region is CASNHGQGGPNQPQHF. The CDR3 DNA reads as TGTGCCAGCAATCACGGACAGGGGGGACCTAATCAGCCCCAGCATTTT.

The CDR3 DNA reads as TGTGCCAGCAGCCCGCCGGGACTAGCGGGAGTACATACGCAGTATTTT. It encodes CASSPPGLAGVHTQYF. The genes are TRBV14 and TRBJ2-3, with TRBD2 matching over 14 bases. CDR3 length equals 16 residues. J gave up 7 bases and V 4 bases, and 7 bases lay outside the gene matches. Germline assignment: CDR1 SGHDN and CDR2 FVKESK. Based on the CDR3 plus reference TRBV14 and TRBJ2-3, the full variable domain is EAGVTQFPSHSVIEKGQTVTLRCDPISGHDNLYWYRRVMGKEIKFLLHFVKESKQDESGMPNNRFLAERTGGTYSTLKVQPAELEDSGVYFCASSPPGLAGVHTQYFGPGTRLTVL.

The J gene is TRBJ2-7, the V gene TRBV27; 8 positions match TRBD2. The CDR3 loop spans 18 amino acids. Losses at the gene ends were 3 bases for V and 0 bases for J; bases not matched to a gene: 13. Germline assignment: CDR1 MNHEY and CDR2 SMNVEV (reference sequence). The CDR3 reads CASSFPGTSKTNSYEQYF. The CDR3 region has the DNA TGTGCCAGCAGTTTCCCCGGGACTAGTAAAACTAACTCCTACGAGCAGTACTTC.

V is TRBV5-4 and J is TRBJ1-5; 10 bases are a match to TRBD1. CDR3 size: 13 residues. The germline V gene encodes CDR1 SGHNT and CDR2 YYREEE (reference sequence). V lost 7 bases, J lost 6 bases, and 4 bases stayed unmatched. CDR3 sequence: CASGQGVGQPQHF. CDR3 bases: TGTGCCAGCGGACAGGGGGTGGGTCAGCCCCAGCATTTT.

V gene TRBV5-4 combines with J gene TRBJ2-1; 13 bases map to TRBD2. CDR3 length: 16 residues. In germline, CDR1 is SGHNT, CDR2 YYREEE (reference sequence). Losses at the gene ends were 4 bases for V and 4 bases for J; bases not matched to a gene: 5. The CDR3 DNA follows: TGTGCCAGCAGCACCAGGACTAGCGGGAGTTACAATGAGCAGTTCTTC. Translated: CASSTRTSGSYNEQFF.

In this sample, this clone turned up a few times. The rearrangement links TRBV4-1 to TRBJ2-7; 8 bases are shared with TRBD1. The junction had 6 bases not matched to a gene; V was cut back by 1 base and J by 4 bases. Per germline, CDR1 MGHRA and CDR2 YSYEKL. The CDR3 length is 15 residues. Here the CDR3 reads CASSQGPGGGYEQYF. For the CDR3, the DNA is TGCGCCAGCAGCCAAGGACCAGGGGGCGGGTACGAGCAGTACTTC.

J is TRBJ1-2 and V is TRBV18; no reliable D call. CDR3 length equals 16 residues. In germline, CDR1 is KGHSH, CDR2 LQKENI. V was clipped by 3 bases and J by 4 bases, with 18 bases between them. The CDR3 DNA reads TGTGCCAGCTCACCGAGCATGTCGGGGTCCAGCTATGGCTACACCTTC. Translating it yields CASSPSMSGSSYGYTF.

This clone has only a few counts. This chain connects TRBV4-2 to TRBJ1-3; D call uncertain. Germline V lookup: CDR1 LGHNA, CDR2 YNFKEQ. The ends were cut back, 1 base at V and 3 bases at J, with 13 bases in the middle. CDR3 length: 16 amino acids. The CDR3 reads CASSQAGLGGGNTIYF. DNA for the CDR3: TGTGCCAGCAGCCAAGCGGGTCTTGGAGGTGGAAACACCATATATTTT.

The chain recombines TRBV30 with TRBJ1-6; D is ambiguous. Looked up from germline, CDR1 is GTSNPN and CDR2 is SVGIG (reference sequence). This CDR3 has 15 residues. V was clipped by 5 bases and J by 0 bases, with 11 bases between them. Here the CDR3 reads CAWSLGSSYNSPLHF. DNA for the CDR3: TGTGCCTGGTCCCTGGGGAGCTCCTATAATTCACCCCTCCACTTT.

This clone was counted a single time. The chain recombines TRBV9 with TRBJ2-1, with D possibly matching TRBD1 (6 bases). V lost 0 bases and J 9 bases, leaving 7 bases between the germline ends. This CDR3 contains 12 residues. Germline CDR1 is SGDLS and CDR2 is YYNGEE. The CDR3 bases are TGTGCCAGCAGCGTAGGAGGGGGTGAGCAGTTCTTC. Translating it yields CASSVGGGEQFF. The full variable domain, rest sourced from reference TRBV9 and TRBJ2-1, is DSGVTQTPKHLITATGQRVTLRCSPRSGDLSVYWYQQSLDQGLQFLIQYYNGEERAKGNILERFSAQQFPDLHSELNLSSLELGDSALYFCASSVGGGEQFFGPGTRLTVL.

For the CDR3, the DNA is TGTGCCAGCACCAGCGGTTATACCGGGGAGCTGTTTTTT. It translates to CASTSGYTGELFF. The chain recombines TRBV6-5 with TRBJ2-2; D might be TRBD2 (5 bases). The V end was cut by 7 bases, the J end by 5 bases, with 11 bases between. CDR1 and CDR2 from the germline V gene are MNHEY and SVGAGI. The CDR3 runs to 13 residues.

J is TRBJ2-2 and V is TRBV11-2, with D tentatively TRBD2 (5 bases). Trimming shortened V by 6 bases and J by 6 bases, and 8 bases separated the two germline ends. CDR3 length: 12 amino acids. The V gene's germline CDR1 is SGHAT and CDR2 FQNNGV. The DNA for the CDR3 is TGTGCCAGCAGGGGGAGCTCCGGGGAGCTGTTTTTT. This sequence encodes CASRGSSGELFF. The full variable domain, completed using reference TRBV11-2 and TRBJ2-2, is EAGVAQSPRYKIIEKRQSVAFWCNPISGHATLYWYQQILGQGPKLLIQFQNNGVVDDSQLPKDRFSAERLKGVDSTLKIQPAKLEDSAVYLCASRGSSGELFFGEGSRLTVL.

This clone showed up just a few times. The V and J genes are TRBV6-4 and TRBJ2-2; D may be TRBD1 (5 bases). The germline V and J ends were trimmed by 4 bases and 4 bases, with 7 bases remaining between them. The CDR3 extends over 13 amino acids. CDR1 and CDR2 (germline): MRHNA, SNTAGT. CDR3 in amino acids: CASSADSTGELFF. Here the CDR3 DNA reads TGTGCCAGCAGTGCAGACAGCACCGGGGAGCTGTTTTTT.

The rearrangement uses TRBV10-3 and TRBJ2-7, with 15 bases identical to TRBD2. This CDR3 has 17 amino acids. The J segment lost 3 bases and the V segment lost 3 bases, leaving 6 bases of the junction unmatched. Germline CDR1 ENHRY, CDR2 SYGVKD. The CDR3 region has the DNA TGTGCCATCAGTGAAACCGGGACTAGCGGGAGGAACTACGAGCAGTACTTC. Translation: CAISETGTSGRNYEQYF.

This chain connects TRBV11-2 to TRBJ1-1, with a tentative D call TRBD1 (5 bases). The CDR3 extends over 14 amino acids. Looked up from germline, CDR1 is SGHAT and CDR2 is FQNNGV. V was clipped by 5 bases and J by 5 bases, with 15 bases between them. The CDR3 here is CASSHNQGGTEAFF. CDR3 in DNA: TGTGCCAGCAGCCACAATCAGGGAGGAACTGAAGCTTTCTTT.

The V call is TRBV27, the J call TRBJ1-4; 8 nucleotides line up with TRBD1. The ends lost 3 bases at V and 6 bases at J; junction bases unmatched: 9. CDR3 length: 16 residues. The germline V gene encodes CDR1 MNHEY and CDR2 SMNVEV (reference sequence). The CDR3 reads CASSFSRQGAYEKLFF. CDR3 nucleotide sequence: TGTGCCAGCAGTTTCAGTCGGCAGGGGGCGTATGAAAAACTGTTTTTT.

The chain recombines TRBV12-3 or TRBV12-4 with TRBJ2-3, with TRBD2 matching 8 bases. V shed 8 bases, J shed 6 bases, and the junction held 1 base outside the gene matches. This CDR3 comprises 11 residues. CDR3 bases: TGTGCCAGCCGCGGGGGGGATACGCAGTATTTT. It yields the protein CASRGGDTQYF.

The V call is TRBV28, the J call TRBJ1-2; D gene ambiguous. The CDR3 loop spans 13 amino acids. Trimming removed 3 bases from V and 8 bases from J, with 13 bases in between. Germline values: CDR1 MDHEN, CDR2 SYDVKM. DNA for the CDR3: TGTGCCAGCAGTTTTCCCATGGGCCCCGGCTACACCTTC. Amino acids: CASSFPMGPGYTF.

The gene calls are TRBV7-2 and TRBJ2-2, with 9 bases fitting TRBD2. Germline V CDR1 and CDR2: SGHTA, FQGNSA. Trimming removed 7 bases from V and 4 bases from J; junction bases left unmatched: 7. CDR3 size: 15 residues. The CDR3 DNA reads as TGTGCCAGCAATCGCGGGAGGGCAAGCACCGGGGAGCTGTTTTTT. The encoded protein is CASNRGRASTGELFF.

V and J are TRBV5-1 and TRBJ2-1, with D possibly TRBD1 on 6 matching bases. The CDR3 extends over 13 amino acids. Trimming pared 4 bases from V and 8 bases from J, leaving 13 bases between. The germline CDR1 and CDR2 sequences are SGHRS and YFSETQ. The CDR3, as DNA: TGCGCCAGCAGCCAAATTGGACAGTATGAGCAGTTCTTC. Residues: CASSQIGQYEQFF. The whole variable domain, filled in from reference TRBV5-1 and TRBJ2-1, reads KAGVTQTPRYLIKTRGQQVTLSCSPISGHRSVSWYQQTPGQGLQFLFEYFSETQRNKGNFPGRFSGRQFSNSRSEMNVSTLELGDSALYLCASSQIGQYEQFFGPGTRLTVL.

The chain carries TRBV4-2 and TRBJ2-7; 8 nucleotides match TRBD1. Per the germline V gene, CDR1 is LGHNA and CDR2 is YNFKEQ. CDR3 size: 15 residues. Unmatched junction bases numbered 7, after V lost 4 bases and J lost 2 bases. The CDR3 here is CASSPLGQETYEQYF. DNA of the CDR3: TGTGCCAGCAGCCCTCTGGGACAGGAGACCTACGAGCAGTACTTC.

The chain is built from TRBV29-1 and TRBJ2-1; 14 nucleotides agree with TRBD2. V lost 7 bases to trimming and J lost 11 bases; unmatched junction nucleotides: 4. The CDR3 totals 12 residues. Germline CDR1 is SQVTM and CDR2 is ANQGSEA. The CDR3: CSAGTSGSQQFF. The CDR3 DNA sequence: TGCAGCGCTGGGACTAGCGGGAGCCAGCAGTTCTTC.

V and J are TRBV19 and TRBJ2-1, with D perhaps matching TRBD1 (5 bases). The CDR3 has 15 residues. Germline V gives CDR1 LNHDA, CDR2 SQIVND (reference sequence). Trimming removed 3 bases from V and 5 bases from J, with 14 bases in between. CDR3 sequence: CASSIRVRTNNEQFF. CDR3 DNA sequence: TGTGCCAGTAGTATCAGGGTCAGAACCAACAATGAGCAGTTCTTC.

CDR3 in DNA: TGTGCCAGCAGTGGACAGGGGGGAGGTTTGTCCCAGCATTTT. Translation gives CASSGQGGGLSQHF. The chain recombines TRBV2 with TRBJ1-5; 9 nucleotides align to TRBD1. V trimming: 4 bases; J trimming: 11 bases; junction bases outside the gene matches: 9. The CDR3 runs 14 residues. The germline V gene has CDR1 SNHLY and CDR2 FYNNEI.

The V call is TRBV24-1, the J call TRBJ1-2, with 9 bases fitting TRBD1. Germline V gives CDR1 KGHDR, CDR2 SFDVKD. The CDR3 has 15 amino acids. V was clipped by 2 bases and J by 7 bases; unmatched bases: 7. The CDR3: CATSDSDRGVVGYTF. CDR3 bases: TGTGCCACCAGTGATTCGGACAGGGGAGTAGTTGGCTACACCTTC.

The chain joins TRBV4-1 to TRBJ2-7, with 9 bases matching TRBD2. The V gene end was trimmed by 1 base and the J gene end by 2 bases; junction bases not matched to a gene: 3. This CDR3 has 15 residues. CDR1 MGHRA and CDR2 YSYEKL come from the germline V gene. CDR3 sequence: CASSQASGVTYEQYF. The DNA for the CDR3 is TGCGCCAGCAGCCAAGCTAGCGGGGTTACCTACGAGCAGTACTTC.

V gene TRBV10-1 combines with J gene TRBJ2-7; D gene uncertain. Per germline, CDR1 WNHNN and CDR2 SYGVQD (reference sequence). The CDR3 is 11 residues long. V was shortened by 6 bases and J by 3 bases, with 6 bases between the two germline ends. CDR3 residues: CASSNSYEQYF. DNA for the CDR3: TGCGCCAGCAGCAACAGCTACGAGCAGTACTTC.